Below, 10 T cell receptor beta chains from the same sample are listed, as sequenced in a study of spatial heterogeneity in lung cancer. Time point defined: sample taken at primary tumor resection. No cell sorting; template was whole RNA from tumor, lung tissue or PBMC. TCRdb fed the 5' RACE reads into MiXCR, producing one record per CDR3 protein. The table has some 3,400 distinct CDR3 sequences, more than 25% seen once; the top ten hold approximately 14%. Sequences were derived from normal lung tissue next to the tumor, sampled at surgery. These receptors all come from a male donor with early-stage non-small cell lung cancer.

By frequency in the sample, this clonotype is medium-sized (0.01 to 0.1%). The CDR3: CASSSGYEQYF. For the CDR3, the DNA is TGTGCCAGCAGTTCAGGGTACGAGCAGTACTTC. The chain carries TRBV2 and TRBJ2-7; maybe TRBD1 (5 bases). V shed 5 bases and J shed 4 bases, with 6 bases lying between them. CDR1 and CDR2 from the germline V gene are SNHLY and FYNNEI. This CDR3 contains 11 residues.

The chain recombines TRBV9 with TRBJ2-1, with D possibly matching TRBD1 (5 bases). This CDR3 is built from 15 residues. Germline V lookup: CDR1 SGDLS, CDR2 YYNGEE. V shed 4 bases and J shed 1 base, with 12 bases lying between them. CDR3 sequence reads: CASSRQTESYNEQFF. The CDR3 nucleotides are TGTGCCAGCAGCCGACAGACGGAGTCCTACAATGAGCAGTTCTTC.

This chain joins TRBV20-1 and TRBJ2-7; D could derive from TRBD1 or TRBD2 (5 bases each). This CDR3 comprises 13 residues. V gave up 5 bases and J gave up 0 bases, with 11 bases separating them. Germline V gives CDR1 DFQATT, CDR2 SNEGSKA (reference sequence). The CDR3: CSAGTGSSYEQYF. The CDR3 nucleotides are TGCAGTGCTGGGACGGGCAGCTCCTACGAGCAGTACTTC.

By share, this clonotype ranks as medium-sized. V is TRBV6-5 and J is TRBJ1-5, with a tentative D call TRBD1 (6 bases). The CDR3 has 13 residues. V lost 6 bases, J lost 4 bases, and 10 bases lay in between. Germline V lookup: CDR1 MNHEY, CDR2 SVGAGI. CDR3: CASSGQQNQPQHF. The CDR3 nucleotides read TGTGCCAGCAGCGGACAGCAAAATCAGCCCCAGCATTTT.

Judged by abundance, this clonotype is medium-sized. CDR3 DNA: TGTGCCAGCAGCTCTAGCGGGGGTCCATATACGCAGTATTTT. It encodes CASSSSGGPYTQYF. The V call is TRBV7-2, the J call TRBJ2-3, with TRBD2 identical over 10 bases. Per germline, CDR1 SGHTA and CDR2 FQGNSA. V lost 4 bases and J lost 7; bases outside the gene matches: 5. The CDR3 consists of 14 residues.

By its share, this clonotype is medium-sized. This chain uses TRBV10-3 with TRBJ1-5, with D possibly TRBD1 on 5 matching bases. The germline V and J ends were trimmed by 5 bases and 3 bases, with 14 bases remaining between them. Looked up from germline, CDR1 is ENHRY and CDR2 is SYGVKD. This CDR3 has 15 residues. The CDR3 region has the DNA TGTGCCATCAGTTTCGACGGGGGAAACAATCAGCCCCAGCATTTT. This sequence encodes CAISFDGGNNQPQHF.

The chain recombines TRBV3-1 with TRBJ2-7, with D maybe TRBD2 (6 bases). Deletions cut 0 bases from V and 5 bases from J, with 14 bases between. Germline V gene sequence: CDR1 LGHDT, CDR2 YNNKEL (reference sequence). CDR3 length: 15 residues. CDR3 region: CASSQDFTGADEQYF. In DNA form, the CDR3 reads TGTGCCAGCAGCCAAGATTTTACGGGAGCGGACGAGCAGTACTTC.

By its share, this clonotype is medium-sized. The chain is built from TRBV6-2 or TRBV6-3 and TRBJ2-1; weak D call: TRBD2 (6 bases). CDR1 MNHEY and CDR2 SVGEGT come from the germline V gene. The CDR3 extends over 17 amino acids. V was shortened by 5 bases and J by 0 bases, with 17 bases between the two germline ends. CDR3 sequence reads: CASSPLVGRSSYNEQFF. The DNA for the CDR3 is TGTGCCAGCAGTCCTCTCGTAGGGAGGAGCTCCTACAATGAGCAGTTCTTC.

The rearrangement joins TRBV5-1 to TRBJ1-2; 9 bases fit TRBD1. V was pared by 3 bases and J by 3 bases, with 6 bases of the junction left unmatched. This CDR3 contains 15 residues. The V gene's germline CDR1 is SGHRS and CDR2 YFSETQ. In DNA, the CDR3 is TGCGCCAGCAGCTCCGGACAGGGGAAGGACTATGGCTACACCTTC. Translated: CASSSGQGKDYGYTF.

V gene TRBV5-1 combines with J gene TRBJ1-1; D gene unclear. The CDR3 consists of 13 residues. CDR1 SGHRS and CDR2 YFSETQ come from the germline V gene. V lost 5 bases and J lost 0, with 8 bases in between. CDR3 sequence: CASRATVNTEAFF. The CDR3 region has the DNA TGCGCCAGCAGGGCGACGGTGAACACTGAAGCTTTCTTT.